The T cell receptor beta chain under discussion was sequenced for a study of radiation and T cells in renal cell carcinoma. Profiled with immunoSEQ multiplex PCR; TCRdb holds only in-frame clones, not every one. The sample consists of roughly 120,000 clones, around 80% of them appearing once. As to time point: baseline pretreatment blood. Treatment indicated: 15 Gy SBRT to primary tumor, nephrectomy 4 weeks later. The sample here was blood, taken from a patient whose treatment included radiotherapy and nephrectomy. The TCR was taken from a woman aged 55 to 70 with renal cell carcinoma.

The CDR3 sequence is CASSLRTGAHTEAFF. The CDR3 DNA is TGTGCCAGTAGCCTCCGGACAGGGGCCCACACTGAAGCTTTCTTT. The chain employs TRBV19 and TRBJ1-1; 9 bases map to TRBD1. This CDR3 region has 15 residues. With 6 bases clipped from V and 3 bases from J, the junction kept 8 bases outside the gene matches. Germline CDR1 and CDR2: LNHDA and SQIVND (reference sequence).